This T cell receptor beta chain was retrieved from a study of T cells in Graves' hyperthyroidism and ophthalmopathy. Regarding the study as a whole: Blood samples included most of the expanded thyroid clonotypes exceeding 0.001. Ophthalmopathy prediction by the model preceded onset by a median approximately 5.9 months.

This clonotype has more than one count but fewer than ten. What it binds is not known. Amplified TCR beta CDR3 regions came from RNA transcripts. Initially, a first-round RT-PCR of the TCR CDR3 employed the HTBI primer set. From the multiplex PCR reads, TCRdb called clonotypes with MiXCR, one entry per CDR3 protein. The profile shows roughly 330,000 distinct CDR3 sequences, 16% of them singletons. Deletions cut 6 bases from V and 1 base from J, with 14 bases between. This CDR3 is 15 amino acids long. In germline, CDR1 is MNHNS, CDR2 SASEGT. The origin of this receptor is a man aged 30 to 45 with Graves' hyperthyroidism. The specimen sequenced was blood. The chain combines TRBV6-1 with TRBJ2-3; D not resolved. The CDR3 DNA reads TGTGCCAGCAGCGAAATATTCGTCCGCACAGATACGCAGTATTTT. Amino acid sequence: CASSEIFVRTDTQYF.